This TCR beta chain was found in a study of circulating and synovial CD4+ cells in juvenile arthritis (dated by TCRdb to about 2014). General notes on the study: Within each patient, the study compared the TCRbeta CDR3 repertoires of three groups: circulating HLA-DR+ CD4 T cells, bulk blood CD4 T cells, and synovial CD4 T cells. The goal of repertoire sequencing was to confirm that a circulating synovial-like CD4 T cell subset was enriched in synovial clonotypes.

Donors of the sequenced samples were patients with active juvenile idiopathic arthritis. Sorting was carried out immediately after cells were thawed, and dead cells were excluded with Live/Dead Fixable Near-IR Stain. The full study reports these points: Traditional Vbeta family usage analysis did not detect the difference between circulating pathogenic-like lymphocytes and bulk blood T cells. Because overlap with synovium was found to increase with sequencing depth, the full repertoire overlap was likely underestimated by the measured shared-clonotype fractions. Because T cell genome counts differed by at least an order of magnitude between CPL and bulk blood CD4 samples, sample-size effects were addressed. Circulating pathogenic-like lymphocytes clustered with synovial T cells and shared a substantially higher fraction of CDR3 sequences with synovium than bulk blood. Synovial and circulating pathogenic-like lymphocyte repertoires were less diverse than bulk blood CD4 repertoires, and some CPL samples were as oligoclonal as synovium.

As for this clone: Its antigen specificity is not known. No much larger clone exists at a distance of one base, and base qualities are not known.

Library creation used the immunoSEQ multiplex PCR assay. An external provider carried out the TCRbeta CDR3 sequencing as a commercial service. The authors' analysis ran thus. The analyses used productive nucleotide sequences together with amino acid sequences obtained by in silico translation. To equalise sample size, diversity was assessed as Renyi entropy across alpha values by taking the median of 200 repeated subsamples. Pairwise repertoire distance was calculated as one minus the Chao-modified Jaccard index to correct for under-sampling and was used for clustering. Frequency-weighted overlap with synovial clonotypes was calculated across 200 sample sizes, using 200 draws without replacement for each, and the value reported was the one at the size of the smaller sample. In its TCRdb copy, this immuneACCESS table keeps in-frame sequences only and misses some clones. Where compared with another copy, unresolved V genes explain less than half of these, and the others have no known cause. D and trimming were read from the DNA, whereas the V and J calls and clone size are those reported in that table. Within this sample are about 32,000 clones, with just under 95% of them counted one time only. Approximately 2.9% of the sample goes to the ten largest clones.

V is trimmed back by 7 bases and J by 2 bases, and the junction contains 6 bases that no gene match accounts for. Counted from cysteine to phenylalanine, this CDR3 has 14 amino acids. The entry retains the CDR3 DNA only, 42 bases that are in frame from base 1. According to the germline V gene, CDR1 reads MNHNS and CDR2 reads SASEGT. The sequenced sample consisted of CD4+ T cells from blood. The receptor chain draws on TRBV6-1 and TRBJ2-7; TRBD2 aligns with 9 central bases. The sequence was collected from a human donor with juvenile idiopathic arthritis. CDR3 region: CASMLLAGTYEQYF. The DNA reads as follows: TGTGCCAGCATGCTACTAGCGGGCACCTACGAGCAGTACTTC.